This T cell receptor beta chain originates from a study of response to subunit inactivated influenza vaccine (dated by TCRdb to 2016 to 2019). Regarding the study in general: The study used deep quantitative T cell receptor repertoire profiling to track responses to a trivalent subunit inactivated influenza vaccine. On the study overall, not on this receptor specifically: The authors proposed that each seasonal influenza vaccination may bring in only a limited number of new T cells.

The method was RT-PCR. The instrument given in TCRdb is Illumina HiSeq 2500. TCRdb ran its own pipeline on the public reads, namely fastp trimming at Q25 and MiXCR clone calling, and kept in-frame beta chains. For every CDR3 protein sequence, its rows merge into one entry that carries the most common genes and DNA. The sample records some 540,000 distinct CDR3 sequences, less than 25% of which are singletons. The ten largest clonotypes hold about 2.8% of the sample. According to the germline V gene, CDR1 reads KGHSH and CDR2 reads LQKENI. Trimming takes 4 bases from V and 8 bases from J, and the germline ends sit 17 bases apart. The CDR3 goes from the cysteine to the phenylalanine over 14 residues. The sequence is cut down to CDR3 DNA, 42 bases in frame from base 1. Of note for this clonotype: Its antigen specificity is not known. It has no much larger one-base neighbor in the sample; base qualities were not kept.

These data were also filed under a second study, of T cells expressing NK-cell markers. From that second study: The TCR beta cDNA libraries were made using 5'RACE template switching, a step that added both a universal primer site and unique molecular identifiers. Eight or nine donors provided sorted CD3+CD56+NKG2C+, CD3+CD56+NKG2C- and CD3+CD56-NKG2C+ T-cell subsets, whose TCR beta-chain repertoires were profiled. Of the eight sequenced donors, seven were found to be HCMV-seropositive and one was found to be HCMV-seronegative. In several experiments an anti-gammadeltaTCR antibody was added to restrict sorting to alphabetaTCR-expressing T cells. In over 5 donors, the dominant CD3+CD56+NKG2C+ clonotypes were among the top 10 CD8+ clonotypes and accounted for about 1.0-7.0% of CD8+ T cells. Those dominant clonotypes were again the most abundant among CD3+CD56-NKG2C+ cells in a handful of donors, at 28.3-60.1%. Whether the expanded NKG2C-expressing T cell clones were specific for HCMV antigens was left unclear. Randomly selected healthy volunteers, three men and five women, were used as the eight sequenced donors. HCMV serostatus was determined by detecting HCMV-specific IgG in serum with a commercial ELISA kit. Peripheral blood mononuclear cells were isolated from blood by Ficoll density gradient centrifugation. CD4+ and CD8+ T cells were isolated from PBMC by magnetic immunoseparation with Miltenyi isolation kits. cDNA synthesis was primed from the TCR beta constant segment and was followed by two successive PCR amplification steps. Sequencing of the libraries produced 2 x 150 bp reads on Illumina HiSeq 2000/2500, MiSeq or NextSeq. MIGEC was used to demultiplex reads and group the reads by UMI, and MiTCR was used to assemble and quantify clonotypes. To exclude erroneous sequences, any TCR cDNA sequence not supported by at least two reads was discarded. The tcR package was used for downstream repertoire analysis, and clonotypes were matched across fractions by CDR3 nucleotide sequence plus V segment. Antigen specificity was annotated against VDJdb with VDJmatch, allowing one amino acid substitution in CDR3.

This TCR came from a man over 45 who received an inactivated influenza vaccine. Donor details come from another sample of the same person, matched by shared clones. Sequences were derived from CD4+ T cells sorted from PBMCs, sampled 11 to 12 days after vaccination. The sequence links TRBV18 to TRBJ1-2; the D gene is unclear. The CDR3 is CASSLQEWAGGYTF. Here is the DNA: TGTGCCAGCTCACTACAAGAATGGGCGGGCGGCTACACCTTC. The full variable domain, completed from the reference TRBV18 and TRBJ1-2 proteins outside the CDR3, reads NAGVMQNPRHLVRRRGQEARLRCSPMKGHSHVYWYRQLPEEGLKFMVYLQKENIIDESGMPKERFSAEFPKEGPSILRIQQVVRGDSAAYFCASSLQEWAGGYTFGSGTRLTVV.